The 15 T cell receptor beta chains below all came from one sample that was sequenced in a study of glioma-infiltrating T cells. Amplification of TCR alpha and beta CDR3 regions from RNA used iRepertoire nested multiplex PCR. MiXCR, applied by TCRdb to the multiplex PCR reads, yields one record per CDR3 protein. The sample shows some 160,000 distinct CDR3 sequences, approximately 40% of them seen only once. The sample comprised glioma tissue, nonneoplastic brain tissue, or PBMCs (not recorded which). These receptors were obtained from a human donor with low-grade glioma or glioblastoma, undergoing nonglioma brain surgery, or in good health (not recorded which).

This clonotype was observed a single time. DNA for the CDR3: TGTGCCAGCAGCTTAGAGGGCACTAGCGGGGGGAATACGCAGTATTTT. Its protein is CASSLEGTSGGNTQYF. The chain links TRBV7-2 to TRBJ2-3; 12 nucleotides agree with TRBD2. CDR1 is SGHTA, CDR2 FQGNSA, per germline. After removal of 1 base from V and 7 bases from J, the junction contained 6 bases not matched to a gene. The CDR3 is made up of 16 amino acids.

This clonotype occurred once. Given the absence of the conserved phenylalanine or tryptophan at the CDR3 end, a read error is likely. The DNA is left out, because the CDR3 cannot be placed on it with certainty; the CDR3 is given as TCRdb lists it. The chain links TRBV6-1 to TRBJ2-5; TRBD1, the table's D call, lacks a check against the DNA. Counting both end residues, the CDR3 totals 13 amino acids. CDR1 and CDR2 (germline): MNHNS, SASEGT. The CDR3 region is CASMGPYQETQHL.

Turning to this clonotype: Possible read error: a much larger clone is one base away. The chain combines TRBV20-1 with TRBJ2-1; the match to TRBD2 covers 9 bases. CDR3 length equals 15 residues. CDR1 and CDR2 from the germline V gene are DFQATT and SNEGSKA (reference sequence). The J segment lost 6 bases and the V segment lost 3 bases, leaving 9 bases of the junction unmatched. The CDR3 region is CSASLPSGTLNEQFF. The CDR3 DNA reads as TGCAGTGCTAGTCTGCCTAGCGGGACTCTCAATGAGCAGTTCTTC.

This clonotype was seen more than once but under ten times. A much larger clone differs by one base, so this may be a read error. The chain has TRBV2 and TRBJ1-5; no reliable D call. Germline CDR1 SNHLY, CDR2 FYNNEI. The CDR3 spans 13 residues. V was pared by 5 bases and J by 13 bases, with 18 bases between. CDR3 DNA: TGTGCCAGCAGTAAGGCGAAAGCAACTTCACAGCATTTT. Translating it yields CASSKAKATSQHF.

Points on this clonotype: One base away lies a much larger clone, so this may be a sequencing read error. Lacking the conserved final phenylalanine or tryptophan, this CDR3 likely reflects a read error. The DNA is omitted, as the CDR3 cannot be located on it reliably, and the CDR3 follows TCRdb's listing. The chain employs TRBV20-1 and TRBJ2-3; TRBD2, the table's D call, was not compared with the DNA. Germline loops: CDR1 DFQATT, CDR2 SNEGSKA (reference sequence). With termini counted, the CDR3 has 12 amino acids. The CDR3 here is CSARLAGDRPYL.

The table lists this clonotype with a few counts. A much larger clone sits a single nucleotide away, making a read error possible. CDR3 sequence reads: CASSSINLQETQYF. The CDR3 DNA follows: TGTGCCAGCAGTTCCATCAACTTACAAGAGACCCAGTACTTC. The chain couples TRBV27 to TRBJ2-5; the D is unclear. The germline V gene encodes CDR1 MNHEY and CDR2 SMNVEV (reference sequence). The germline V and J ends were trimmed by 4 bases and 2 bases, with 11 bases remaining between them. The CDR3 length is 14 residues.

The chain has TRBV4-1 and TRBJ1-3, with D perhaps matching TRBD1 (5 bases). Deletions cut 1 base from V and 1 base from J, with 17 bases between. The CDR3 sequence is 18 residues long. Germline V CDR1 and CDR2: MGHRA, YSYEKL. CDR3 in amino acids: CASSQAPQGVESGNTIYF. The CDR3 bases are TGCGCCAGCAGCCAAGCGCCCCAGGGCGTAGAGTCTGGAAACACCATATATTTT.

In regard to this clonotype: A read error may explain this, as a much larger clone is one base away. This rearrangement joins TRBV6-1 to TRBJ2-7, with 9 bases that match TRBD2. J was trimmed by 1 base and V by 9 bases; bases with no gene match: 10. CDR3 length equals 15 residues. CDR1 is MNHNS, CDR2 SASEGT, per germline. The CDR3 DNA is TGTGCCAGTGAAGCGGGAGGAAACCCGTCCTACGAGCAGTACTTC. Its translation: CASEAGGNPSYEQYF.

The count of this clonotype is one. The rearrangement joins TRBV20-1 to TRBJ2-7; 9 positions agree with TRBD2. The V segment lost 3 bases and the J segment 7 bases; nucleotides outside the gene matches: 13. CDR3 size: 15 residues. CDR1 is DFQATT, CDR2 SNEGSKA, per germline (reference sequence). For the CDR3, the DNA is TGCAGTGCTAGTCTGACTAGCGGAACCTACAATGAGCAGTACTTC. Translating gives CSASLTSGTYNEQYF.

This clonotype was recorded many times. The chain has TRBV6-2 or TRBV6-3 and TRBJ2-3, with no clear D. The germline V gene has CDR1 MNHEY and CDR2 SVGEGT. Between the trimmed V and J ends, which lost 2 bases and 5 bases, there was a span of 2 bases. The CDR3 is 11 residues long. Here the CDR3 reads CASSYGDTQYF. DNA for the CDR3: TGTGCCAGCAGTTACGGAGATACGCAGTATTTT.

The chain has TRBV7-9 and TRBJ2-7; no reliable D call. Germline loops: CDR1 SEHNR, CDR2 FQNEAQ (reference sequence). The CDR3 contains 13 residues. Trimming left V 3 bases short and J 3 bases short, with 9 bases between. CDR3 in DNA: TGTGCCAGCAGCTTGAATGTCCACTACGAGCAGTACTTC. Translated, it gives CASSLNVHYEQYF. Full variable domain (remainder filled in from reference TRBV7-9 and TRBJ2-7): DTGVSQNPRHKITKRGQNVTFRCDPISEHNRLYWYRQTLGQGPEFLTYFQNEAQLEKSRLLSDRFSAERPKGSFSTLEIQRTEQGDSAMYLCASSLNVHYEQYFGPGTRLTVT.

Notes on this clonotype: Given a much more abundant clone one base away, this may be a read error. The gene calls are TRBV2 and TRBJ2-3; TRBD2 matches 10 bases. Germline loops: CDR1 SNHLY, CDR2 FYNNEI. With V trimmed by 6 bases and J by 4 bases, 10 bases remained unmatched. CDR3 length: 16 amino acids. DNA of the CDR3: TGTGCCAGCAGGGGATCTAGCGGGAGTAGAGCAGATACGCAGTATTTT. Its translation is CASRGSSGSRADTQYF.

Here the CDR3 reads CASSLMLARSYEQYF. In DNA form, the CDR3 reads TGTGCCAGCAGTTTGATGCTAGCGCGCTCCTACGAGCAGTACTTC. V gene TRBV12-3 or TRBV12-4 combines with J gene TRBJ2-7, with D tentatively TRBD2 (6 bases). The CDR3 is 15 residues long. V shed 3 bases and J shed 0 bases, with 12 bases lying between them.

This clonotype was counted a few times. The chain joins TRBV5-8 to TRBJ2-7; 13 nucleotides align to TRBD2. The CDR3 extends over 15 amino acids. Germline CDR1 is SGHTS and CDR2 is YDEGEE. J was trimmed by 3 bases and V by 4 bases; bases with no gene match: 4. The CDR3 sequence is CASSRGLAGVYEQYF. The DNA for the CDR3 is TGTGCCAGCAGCCGTGGACTAGCGGGAGTCTACGAGCAGTACTTC. The complete variable domain, with remaining parts taken from reference TRBV5-8 and TRBJ2-7, reads EAGVTQSPTHLIKTRGQQATLRCSPISGHTSVYWYQQALGLGLQFLLWYDEGEERNRGNFPPRFSGRQFPNYSSELNVNALELEDSALYLCASSRGLAGVYEQYFGPGTRLTVT.

In this sample, this clonotype turned up once. Since a much larger clone is just one base distant, this may be a read error. The chain recombines TRBV20-1 with TRBJ2-7, with a tentative D call TRBD2 (6 bases). This CDR3 has 13 residues. Looked up from germline, CDR1 is DFQATT and CDR2 is SNEGSKA (reference sequence). Trimming left V 3 bases short and J 5 bases short, with 14 bases between. This CDR3 is CSASAGRRHEQYF. The CDR3 DNA follows: TGCAGTGCTAGCGCGGGGAGGCGGCACGAGCAGTACTTC.